This paragraph reports one TCR beta chain. Its antigen is undetermined. This sample is drawn from a study of shared clonotypes between healthy human individuals. In the authors' workflow: ImmunoSEQ output held junction-only sequences without quality scores, so filtering differed. Profiling relied on immunoSEQ multiplex PCR, and the TCRdb table lists in-frame clones only, not all of them. V and J calls plus clone size are reproduced from that table; the DNA served to infer D and trimming. The table includes around 1.9 million clones, over 85% detected once. CD8 cells classed as naive were CD45RO-negative and positively selected for CCR7, excluding terminally differentiated effector memory CD45RA+ cells. The CDR3 is 15 residues long. From germline, CDR1 is SGHTA and CDR2 FQGTGA. V was trimmed by 3 bases and J by 3 bases, leaving 15 bases between them. Whole-study results and caveats: Rarefaction curves obtained for sorted subsets showed sequencing incomplete despite large depth.

The sample consisted of naive CD8+ T cells from PBMCs. V and J are TRBV7-3 and TRBJ2-7; D perhaps matches TRBD2 (6 bases). This sequence was found in a man aged 18 to 29 in good health. Some clones in this sample may be carry-over from other donors' samples. Written as DNA, the CDR3 is TGTGCCAGCAGCTTGGTCGGGAGCGGTTTCTACGAGCAGTACTTC. This codes for CASSLVGSGFYEQYF.